These 28 T cell receptor beta chains originate from one sample sequenced in a study of cytomegalovirus exposure and HLA in healthy donors. 60 Vbeta and 13 Jbeta primers were used in PCR. Some clones are missing from TCRdb's copy, which holds only in-frame ones; the method was immunoSEQ multiplex PCR. The sample lists about 160,000 clones, nearly 80% occurring once. Material: PBMCs. The receptors shown here come from a young man in good health and CMV-seropositive.

In its sample, this clone was seen a few times. This CDR3 reads CASSLRGVANYGYTF. CDR3 bases: TGTGCCAGCAGCTTGCGGGGGGTAGCTAACTATGGCTACACCTTC. The chain carries TRBV5-6 and TRBJ1-2; D perhaps matches TRBD1 (5 bases). With 1 base removed from V and 0 bases from J, the gap between germline ends came to 10 bases. CDR1 and CDR2 (germline): SGHDT, YYEEEE. CDR3 length: 15 residues.

V is TRBV11-3 and J is TRBJ1-1; D unresolved. The germline V gene encodes CDR1 SGHNT and CDR2 YENEEA. This CDR3 comprises 14 residues. Trimming shortened V by 6 bases and J by 7 bases, and 18 bases separated the two germline ends. The CDR3 nucleotides are TGTGCCAGCAGTTATAGCGCGGGCTACGGTGAAGCTTTCTTT. Protein sequence: CASSYSAGYGEAFF. Full variable domain (outside the CDR3, taken from reference TRBV11-3 and TRBJ1-1): EAGVVQSPRYKIIEKKQPVAFWCNPISGHNTLYWYLQNLGQGPELLIRYENEEAVDDSQLPKDRFSAERLKGVDSTLKIQPAELGDSAVYLCASSYSAGYGEAFFGQGTRLTVV.

This chain joins TRBV5-5 and TRBJ1-1; D is perhaps TRBD1 (6 bases). V shed 2 bases and J shed 4 bases, with 24 bases lying between them. Germline CDR1 reads SGHKS; CDR2 reads YYEKEE (reference sequence). The CDR3 has 18 residues. CDR3 sequence reads: CASSFLVWQGSSPTEAFF. The CDR3 coding sequence is TGTGCCAGCAGCTTCTTAGTGTGGCAGGGGTCTTCTCCCACTGAAGCTTTCTTT.

The chain uses TRBV5-4 and TRBJ2-2; the D is unclear. The germline CDR1 and CDR2 sequences are SGHNT and YYREEE (reference sequence). V was clipped by 1 base and J by 0 bases, with 7 bases between them. The length of the CDR3 is 15 residues. The DNA for the CDR3 is TGTGCCAGCAGCTTGCAGGCAGCGAACACCGGGGAGCTGTTTTTT. It is translated as CASSLQAANTGELFF.

The chain couples TRBV10-3 to TRBJ2-7, with 11 bases that match TRBD2. Germline lookup yields CDR1 ENHRY and CDR2 SYGVKD. V was pared by 6 bases and J by 3 bases, with 13 bases of the junction left unmatched. This CDR3 has 17 residues. The CDR3 DNA reads TGTGCCATCAGCCGTAGCGGGGGGGGTGTTAACGACTACGAGCAGTACTTC. Translating gives CAISRSGGGVNDYEQYF.

The chain is built from TRBV29-1 and TRBJ1-1, with a weak D call TRBD1 (5 bases). This CDR3 is built from 12 residues. Germline V gives CDR1 SQVTM, CDR2 ANQGSEA. Between the trimmed V and J ends, which lost 6 bases and 5 bases, there was a span of 13 bases. The CDR3 region is CSVERGRTEAFF. For the CDR3, the DNA is TGCAGCGTCGAAAGGGGTAGGACTGAAGCTTTCTTT.

The chain couples TRBV11-2 to TRBJ2-3; 9 positions match TRBD2. V gave up 1 base and J gave up 4 bases; unmatched junction bases: 6. In germline, CDR1 is SGHAT, CDR2 FQNNGV. The CDR3 consists of 16 residues. CDR3 in amino acids: CASSLVGGRAADTQYF. CDR3 bases: TGTGCCAGCAGCTTAGTCGGCGGGAGGGCCGCAGATACGCAGTATTTT. Supplemented by reference TRBV11-2 and TRBJ2-3, the full variable domain reads EAGVAQSPRYKIIEKRQSVAFWCNPISGHATLYWYQQILGQGPKLLIQFQNNGVVDDSQLPKDRFSAERLKGVDSTLKIQPAKLEDSAVYLCASSLVGGRAADTQYFGPGTRLTVL.

This chain joins TRBV6-6 and TRBJ2-2; 9 positions match TRBD2. Germline lookup yields CDR1 MNHNY and CDR2 SVGAGI (reference sequence). V trimming: 4 bases; J trimming: 1 base; junction bases outside the gene matches: 4. This CDR3 has 16 amino acids. The CDR3 region is CASSFRAGGNTGELFF. The DNA of the CDR3 is TGTGCCAGCAGTTTCCGAGCGGGGGGGAACACCGGGGAGCTGTTTTTT.

In its sample, this clone was seen a few times. The chain uses TRBV2 and TRBJ2-7, with TRBD2 matching 9 bases. Germline assignment: CDR1 SNHLY and CDR2 FYNNEI. V was clipped by 5 bases and J by 3 bases; unmatched bases: 5. This CDR3 spans 14 amino acids. The CDR3 nucleotides read TGTGCCAGCAGTTTAGCGGGAGAGGTCTACGAGCAGTACTTC. Translating gives CASSLAGEVYEQYF.

The table lists this clone with a few counts. The chain is built from TRBV11-3 and TRBJ1-1; no reliable D call. V was shortened by 4 bases and J by 1 base, with 7 bases between the two germline ends. This CDR3 spans 13 amino acids. CDR1 and CDR2 (germline): SGHNT, YENEEA. The CDR3 nucleotides read TGTGCCAGCAGCTCCGAGAGGAACACTGAAGCTTTCTTT. This sequence encodes CASSSERNTEAFF.

This clone was observed once. The chain employs TRBV30 and TRBJ1-4; maybe TRBD1 (5 bases). The CDR3 sequence is 13 residues long. Deletions cut 5 bases from V and 8 bases from J, with 15 bases between. The germline V gene encodes CDR1 GTSNPN and CDR2 SVGIG (reference sequence). The CDR3 DNA reads as TGTGCCTGGTCAGCGGGGGATCGGGAAAAACTGTTTTTT. This gives the protein CAWSAGDREKLFF. Supplemented by reference TRBV30 and TRBJ1-4, the full variable domain reads SQTIHQWPATLVQPVGSPLSLECTVEGTSNPNLYWYRQAAGRGLQLLFYSVGIGQISSEVPQNLSASRPQDRQFILSSKKLLLSDSGFYLCAWSAGDREKLFFGSGTQLSVL.

The V gene is TRBV5-4, the J gene TRBJ2-3; the match to TRBD2 covers 12 bases. Per the germline V gene, CDR1 is SGHNT and CDR2 is YYREEE (reference sequence). This CDR3 is built from 15 residues. V lost 4 bases to trimming and J lost 7 bases; unmatched junction nucleotides: 7. CDR3 protein: CASSTTSGGSNTQYF. CDR3 nucleotide sequence: TGTGCCAGCAGCACGACTAGCGGGGGAAGCAATACGCAGTATTTT.

The chain carries TRBV20-1 and TRBJ2-5; possibly TRBD1 for D (5 bases). Judging by the DNA end, TRBJ2-7 fits better; the J call may be wrong. The length of the CDR3 is 11 residues. Germline loops: CDR1 DFQATT, CDR2 SNEGSKA (reference sequence). DNA for the CDR3: TGCAGTGCCGACAGAGCCTACGAGCAGTACTTC. It translates to CSADRAYEQYF.

This CDR3 reads CASSLGGQGFVGRIRDTQYF. In DNA, the CDR3 is TGTGCCAGTAGCCTAGGGGGACAGGGATTCGTAGGACGAATAAGAGATACGCAGTATTTT. This chain connects TRBV19 to TRBJ2-3, with 9 bases matching TRBD1. This CDR3 contains 20 residues. CDR1 and CDR2 (germline): LNHDA, SQIVND (reference sequence). Trimming removed 6 bases from V and 5 bases from J; junction bases left unmatched: 24.

The V gene is TRBV5-6, the J gene TRBJ1-2; 7 nucleotides line up with TRBD1. J was trimmed by 4 bases and V by 0 bases; bases with no gene match: 6. The CDR3 runs to 15 residues. Germline V gene sequence: CDR1 SGHDT, CDR2 YYEEEE. CDR3 coding DNA: TGTGCCAGCAGCTTGGACAGGGGCGTTAGCTATGGCTACACCTTC. This translates into CASSLDRGVSYGYTF.

V gene TRBV10-3 combines with J gene TRBJ2-3; D unresolved. There are 13 residues in the CDR3. Trimming cost V 3 bases and J 2 bases, with 6 bases left between them. Germline CDR1 reads ENHRY; CDR2 reads SYGVKD. CDR3 bases: TGTGCCATCAGTGATCTTAACACAGATACGCAGTATTTT. This translates into CAISDLNTDTQYF.

This rearrangement joins TRBV29-1 to TRBJ1-1; 7 bases fit TRBD1. With V trimmed by 5 bases and J by 0 bases, 9 bases remained unmatched. Germline lookup yields CDR1 SQVTM and CDR2 ANQGSEA. The CDR3 length is 15 residues. CDR3 residues: CSVSDRDSLNTEAFF. DNA for the CDR3: TGCAGCGTTAGTGACCGGGACAGCTTGAACACTGAAGCTTTCTTT.

V and J are TRBV6-6 and TRBJ1-3; D is possibly TRBD1 (5 bases). This CDR3 region has 16 residues. Germline V gene lookup returns CDR1 MNHNY and CDR2 SVGAGI (reference sequence). Trimming shortened V by 6 bases and J by 0 bases, and 15 bases separated the two germline ends. Written as DNA, the CDR3 is TGTGCCAGCAGCTCCCGACAGCCAAGCTCTGGAAACACCATATATTTT. Its translation: CASSSRQPSSGNTIYF.

This chain uses TRBV25-1 with TRBJ1-4; 7 bases fit TRBD1. Trimming removed 5 bases from V and 7 bases from J; junction bases left unmatched: 7. Germline CDR1 reads MGHDK; CDR2 reads SYGVNS. There are 14 residues in the CDR3. DNA of the CDR3: TGTGCCAGCAGTCGTACAGGGGCGTCTGAAAAACTGTTTTTT. The encoded protein is CASSRTGASEKLFF. The full variable domain, its missing parts supplied by reference TRBV25-1 and TRBJ1-4, is EADIYQTPRYLVIGTGKKITLECSQTMGHDKMYWYQQDPGMELHLIHYSYGVNSTEKGDLSSESTVSRIRTEHFPLTLESARPSHTSQYLCASSRTGASEKLFFGSGTQLSVL.

Details on this clone: The sample contains more than one DNA sequence encoding this CDR3. CDR3 in DNA: TGTGCCAGTAGTATAGCCGCGGCCACCCTCAATGAGCAGTTCTTC. It yields the protein CASSIAAATLNEQFF. V is TRBV19 and J is TRBJ2-1; D is ambiguous. This CDR3 region has 15 residues. Germline loops: CDR1 LNHDA, CDR2 SQIVND (reference sequence). The germline V and J ends were trimmed by 1 base and 6 bases, with 13 bases remaining between them.

The rearrangement links TRBV5-1 to TRBJ2-3, with no clear D. Trimming removed 6 bases from V and 0 bases from J, with 5 bases in between. CDR1 is SGHRS, CDR2 YFSETQ, per germline. This CDR3 contains 12 residues. In DNA form, the CDR3 reads TGCGCCAGCATCGGGAGCACAGATACGCAGTATTTT. It specifies CASIGSTDTQYF.

The CDR3 coding sequence is TGTGCCAGCAGCTTGGGGCCGAGAGACAGGGGCATTGAAGCTTTCTTT. It translates to CASSLGPRDRGIEAFF. J is TRBJ1-1 and V is TRBV7-3; 8 bases are a match to TRBD1. This CDR3 has 16 residues. CDR1 is SGHTA and CDR2 is FQGTGA in the germline V gene. With 3 bases clipped from V and 7 bases from J, the junction kept 13 bases outside the gene matches.

V is TRBV15 and J is TRBJ1-5; 7 bases fit TRBD1. The CDR3 is 12 amino acids. The V and J ends lost 1 base and 12 bases, in that order; junction bases with no gene match: 3. Germline values: CDR1 LNHNV, CDR2 YYDKDF (reference sequence). DNA of the CDR3: TGTGCCACCAGCAGAGCGCAGGGGGACCAGCATTTT. Translated: CATSRAQGDQHF.

This clone appeared a single time. Other DNA variants within this sample encode the same CDR3. This chain connects TRBV5-1 to TRBJ2-3, with D possibly TRBD1 on 6 matching bases. The germline V gene encodes CDR1 SGHRS and CDR2 YFSETQ. With 3 bases removed from V and 3 bases from J, the gap between germline ends came to 11 bases. The length of the CDR3 is 14 residues. In DNA form, the CDR3 reads TGCGCCAGCAGCTCGGGACACAGTACAGATACGCAGTATTTT. This translates into CASSSGHSTDTQYF.

This sequence joins TRBV30 and TRBJ2-2, with 9 bases fitting TRBD2. The V gene end was trimmed by 5 bases and the J gene end by 6 bases; junction bases not matched to a gene: 4. Germline CDR1 GTSNPN, CDR2 SVGIG (reference sequence). This CDR3 contains 13 residues. The CDR3 nucleotides read TGTGCCTGGGGGCGGGGGGGCCCCGGGGAGCTGTTTTTT. Its translation: CAWGRGGPGELFF.

The table lists this clone with a few counts. The chain joins TRBV14 to TRBJ1-2, with D tentatively TRBD1 (6 bases). Trimming took off 3 bases at V and 6 bases at J, with 14 bases between the two ends. The CDR3 extends over 14 amino acids. Looked up from germline, CDR1 is SGHDN and CDR2 is FVKESK. The CDR3 spells CASSHFVQGNGYTF. The CDR3 DNA follows: TGTGCCAGCAGCCACTTTGTACAGGGAAATGGCTACACCTTC.

This clone showed up just a few times. This chain joins TRBV9 and TRBJ2-7; TRBD1 might be the D (6 bases). Germline V lookup: CDR1 SGDLS, CDR2 YYNGEE. This CDR3 comprises 14 residues. V lost 0 bases to trimming and J lost 5 bases, with 12 bases between them. CDR3 in DNA: TGTGCCAGCAGCGTAGAAACAGGGTGGGACGAGCAGTACTTC. Encoded protein: CASSVETGWDEQYF.

The chain carries TRBV5-1 and TRBJ2-1; TRBD2 matches 12 bases. After removal of 4 bases from V and 7 bases from J, the junction contained 18 bases not matched to a gene. This CDR3 comprises 19 residues. The germline gives CDR1 SGHRS, CDR2 YFSETQ. DNA for the CDR3: TGCGCCAGCAGCCCTAGACCGACCCATCTAGCGGGGGGGCAGAATGAGCAGTTCTTC. It yields the protein CASSPRPTHLAGGQNEQFF.